The rows below give T cell receptor beta chains drawn from one sample of a study of CD8+CD57+ T cells in acquired aplastic anemia. TCRdb ran MiXCR on the reads and lists one entry per CDR3 protein. The sample contains 160,000 or so distinct CDR3 sequences, roughly two thirds of which appear only once. The sample taken for sequencing was sorted CD4+, CD8+, or CD8+CD57+ T cells (not recorded which) from PBMCs. The receptors originated from a human donor with aplastic anemia. The CDR3 runs from the conserved cysteine through the conserved F or W. The order of the fields is J gene, D gene, clone size, V gene, CDR3 protein, CDR3 DNA. D genes are given only for firm matches. Some rows mark clone size as missing; the rest say once, few, many or name a class of expanded clone.

J: TRBJ1-6; D: NA; size: NA; V: TRBV3-1; CDR3: CASSRHRDDSPLHF; DNA: TGTGCCAGCAGCCGTCACAGGGATGATTCACCCCTCCACTTT
J: TRBJ2-2; D: NA; size: NA; V: TRBV7-2; CDR3: CASSLTGWNTGELFF; DNA: TGTGCCAGCAGCTTAACAGGATGGAACACCGGGGAGCTGTTTTTT
J: TRBJ1-6; D: NA; size: NA; V: TRBV19; CDR3: CATRTESNSPLHF; DNA: TGTGCCACCCGGACGGAGAGTAATTCACCCCTCCACTTT
J: TRBJ2-7; D: TRBD1; size: NA; V: TRBV5-4; CDR3: CASSLHGDRGNEQYF; DNA: TGTGCCAGCAGCTTGCATGGGGACAGGGGTAACGAGCAGTACTTC
J: TRBJ2-5; D: NA; size: NA; V: TRBV4-1; CDR3: CASSQDWTRETQYF; DNA: TGCGCCAGCAGCCAAGATTGGACGCGGGAGACCCAGTACTTC
J: TRBJ2-5; D: NA; size: few; V: TRBV7-2; CDR3: CASSLAGGQETQYF; DNA: TGTGCCAGCAGCTTAGCGGGGGGACAAGAGACCCAGTACTTC
J: TRBJ2-7; D: NA; size: NA; V: TRBV20-1; CDR3: CSARARSDYEQYF; DNA: TGCAGTGCTAGAGCCAGGTCGGACTACGAGCAGTACTTC
J: TRBJ2-4; D: TRBD1; size: NA; V: TRBV10-3; CDR3: CAIRDDRGRNIQYF; DNA: TGTGCCATCAGAGACGACAGGGGGCGGAACATTCAGTACTTC
J: TRBJ2-2; D: NA; size: few; V: TRBV28; CDR3: CASSPPFSTGELFF; DNA: TGTGCCAGCAGCCCCCCCTTTAGCACCGGGGAGCTGTTTTTT
J: TRBJ2-2; D: NA; size: NA; V: TRBV10-3; CDR3: CAISDRNTGELFF; DNA: TGTGCCATCAGTGACAGAAACACCGGGGAGCTGTTTTTT
J: TRBJ1-1; D: TRBD1; size: NA; V: TRBV5-1; CDR3: CASSSKTGVNTEAFF; DNA: TGCGCCAGCAGCTCTAAAACAGGGGTGAACACTGAAGCTTTCTTT
J: TRBJ2-5; D: NA; size: NA; V: TRBV6-1; CDR3: CASTLGVGETQYF; DNA: TGTGCCAGCACCCTGGGTGTAGGAGAGACCCAGTACTTC
J: TRBJ2-7; D: NA; size: NA; V: TRBV7-9; CDR3: CASSFYEGPGYEQYF; DNA: TGTGCCAGCAGCTTTTACGAAGGTCCCGGCTACGAGCAGTACTTC
J: TRBJ2-3; D: TRBD2; size: many; V: TRBV6-4; CDR3: CASSRQGTGGTDTQYF; DNA: TGTGCCAGCAGTCGCCAGGGAACGGGAGGGACAGATACGCAGTATTTT
J: TRBJ2-7; D: TRBD1; size: NA; V: TRBV10-2; CDR3: CASIPGQGNYEQYF; DNA: TGCGCCAGTATTCCGGGACAGGGGAACTACGAGCAGTACTTC
J: TRBJ2-3; D: TRBD2; size: NA; V: TRBV7-9; CDR3: CASSLTSGATDTQYF; DNA: TGTGCCAGCAGCTTGACTAGCGGGGCGACAGATACGCAGTATTTT